This note documents a single T cell receptor (beta chain) sequence. The source of the sample is a study of tumor-infiltrating lymphocytes in localized non-small cell lung cancer. Profiling relied on immunoSEQ multiplex PCR, and the TCRdb table lists in-frame clones only, not all of them. The sample shows roughly 12,000 clones, 80% to 90% of them seen only once. The clonotype originates from a human donor with non-small cell lung cancer. The sequencing input was uninvolved lung tissue not adjacent to the tumor.

DNA for the CDR3: TGCGCCAGCAGTGAAGGACTAGCGGGGGGGCAAGAGACCCAGTACTTC. Residues: CASSEGLAGGQETQYF. The rearrangement links TRBV10-2 to TRBJ2-5; 15 nucleotides line up with TRBD2. V gave up 3 bases and J gave up 2 bases; unmatched junction bases: 1. The germline V gene encodes CDR1 WSHSY and CDR2 SAAADI. CDR3 length equals 16 residues.